The rows below give T cell receptor beta chains drawn from one sample of a study of chemoradiotherapy in HPV16-positive cancers. Some clones are missing from TCRdb's copy, which holds only in-frame ones; the method was immunoSEQ multiplex PCR. The sample includes 8,500 to 9,000 clones, roughly 70% seen only once; the top ten take under 9.5%. This specimen was acquired from a patient who underwent chemoradiotherapy. These receptors were taken from a human donor with HPV-associated anogenital cancer. The CDR3 runs from the conserved cysteine through the conserved F or W. Each record gives: J gene, D gene, clone size, V gene, CDR3 protein, CDR3 DNA. The D gene is left open where the match is weak. Size values are once, few and many counts, or a class for expanded clones, and some rows have none.

j_gene: TRBJ1-1
d_gene: TRBD1
abundance: NA
v_gene: TRBV10-2
CDR3aa: CASNNRGGAGTEAFF
CDR3nt: TGCGCCAGCAATAATCGAGGGGGCGCCGGCACTGAAGCTTTCTTT

j_gene: TRBJ2-3
d_gene: TRBD2
abundance: once
v_gene: TRBV2
CDR3aa: CASSVGGGPTDTQYF
CDR3nt: TGTGCCAGCAGTGTGGGGGGAGGGCCTACAGATACGCAGTATTTT

j_gene: TRBJ2-6
d_gene: TRBD1
abundance: once
v_gene: TRBV7-7
CDR3aa: CASSSGQGAGANVLTF
CDR3nt: TGTGCCAGCAGCTCAGGACAGGGGGCTGGGGCCAACGTCCTGACTTTC

j_gene: TRBJ2-1
d_gene: NA
abundance: NA
v_gene: TRBV6-5
CDR3aa: CASRSTTKGNEQFF
CDR3nt: TGTGCCAGCAGATCCACCACCAAGGGCAATGAGCAGTTCTTC

j_gene: TRBJ2-1
d_gene: TRBD2
abundance: once
v_gene: TRBV15
CDR3aa: CATSRDTSGYNEQFF
CDR3nt: TGTGCCACCAGCAGAGATACTAGCGGCTACAATGAGCAGTTCTTC

j_gene: TRBJ2-2
d_gene: TRBD2
abundance: NA
v_gene: TRBV9
CDR3aa: CASSVGGLVGTGELFF
CDR3nt: TGTGCCAGCAGCGTAGGGGGACTAGTGGGCACCGGGGAGCTGTTTTTT

j_gene: TRBJ2-1
d_gene: NA
abundance: NA
v_gene: TRBV28
CDR3aa: CASSFLQGVHNEQFF
CDR3nt: TGTGCCAGCAGTTTCCTACAGGGAGTCCACAATGAGCAGTTCTTC

j_gene: TRBJ1-1
d_gene: NA
abundance: NA
v_gene: TRBV9
CDR3aa: CASSGGTLGNTEAFF
CDR3nt: TGTGCCAGCAGCGGAGGGACACTTGGGAACACTGAAGCTTTCTTT

j_gene: TRBJ2-3
d_gene: NA
abundance: NA
v_gene: TRBV7-6
CDR3aa: CASSLNPASTDTQYF
CDR3nt: TGTGCCAGCAGCTTAAATCCAGCTAGCACAGATACGCAGTATTTT

j_gene: TRBJ2-4
d_gene: NA
abundance: NA
v_gene: TRBV23-1
CDR3aa: CASSQPGLAKNIQYF
CDR3nt: TGCGCCAGCAGTCAACCAGGCCTAGCCAAAAACATTCAGTACTTC

j_gene: TRBJ1-1
d_gene: NA
abundance: medium-sized
v_gene: TRBV7-8
CDR3aa: CASSLARGPTSNTEAFF
CDR3nt: TGTGCCAGCAGCTTAGCGAGGGGCCCAACCTCGAACACTGAAGCTTTCTTT

j_gene: TRBJ1-6
d_gene: TRBD1
abundance: NA
v_gene: TRBV7-6
CDR3aa: CASSLGDRGHSPLHF
CDR3nt: TGTGCCAGCAGCTTAGGGGACAGGGGGCATTCACCCCTCCACTTT

j_gene: TRBJ2-7
d_gene: NA
abundance: NA
v_gene: TRBV19
CDR3aa: CASSPQYSYEQYF
CDR3nt: TGTGCCAGTAGTCCACAATACTCCTACGAGCAGTACTTC

j_gene: TRBJ2-1
d_gene: NA
abundance: NA
v_gene: TRBV5-6
CDR3aa: CASSLMGLSYNEQFF
CDR3nt: TGTGCCAGCAGCTTGATGGGACTTTCCTACAATGAGCAGTTCTTC